Each of the 14 T cell receptor beta chains below was sequenced from the same sample in a study of beta chain features in type 1 diabetes. Reverse transcribing all isolated RNA meant expressed TCRB transcripts were sequenced. Data came from immunoSEQ multiplex PCR; TCRdb stores just in-frame clones and leaves some out. Of some 150,000 clones in the sample, about an eighth were seen once. Study-wide results and caveats: In all four CD4+ subsets, TCRB CDR3 length was significantly, moderately reduced in type 1 diabetes.

Their antigens remain unidentified. Sequenced material: central memory CD4+ T cells from blood. The receptor source for this set is a man between 18 and 29 years old with type 1 diabetes.

The rearrangement links TRBV18 to TRBJ1-5, with D tentatively TRBD1 (6 bases). Germline CDR1 KGHSH, CDR2 LQKENI. CDR3 length: 16 residues. The germline V and J ends were trimmed by 2 bases and 5 bases, with 16 bases remaining between them. The CDR3 sequence is CASSPFGPGADQPQHF. The CDR3 bases are TGTGCCAGCTCACCATTTGGGCCAGGGGCCGATCAGCCCCAGCATTTT.

Only a few counts were recorded for this clone. J is TRBJ2-7 and V is TRBV27, with D tentatively TRBD1 (5 bases). The CDR3 is 13 amino acids. CDR1 MNHEY and CDR2 SMNVEV come from the germline V gene (reference sequence). The germline V and J ends were trimmed by 4 bases and 6 bases, with 13 bases remaining between them. CDR3 loop: CASSWRNRGEQYF. CDR3 nucleotide sequence: TGTGCCAGCAGTTGGCGGAATAGGGGCGAGCAGTACTTC.

V gene TRBV5-1 combines with J gene TRBJ1-1; weak D call: TRBD1 (5 bases). Germline loops: CDR1 SGHRS, CDR2 YFSETQ. Trimming pared 0 bases from V and 5 bases from J, leaving 11 bases between. The CDR3 has 14 amino acids. CDR3 sequence reads: CASSLDMGETEAFF. CDR3 sequence (DNA): TGCGCCAGCAGCTTGGACATGGGGGAGACTGAAGCTTTCTTT.

In its sample, this clone was seen a few times. This chain joins TRBV30 and TRBJ1-2, with 11 bases matching TRBD1. V trimming: 3 bases; J trimming: 10 bases; junction bases outside the gene matches: 4. The CDR3 extends over 12 amino acids. Per the germline V gene, CDR1 is GTSNPN and CDR2 is SVGIG (reference sequence). CDR3 DNA: TGTGCCTGGAGCGGACAGGGGGCATTCTACACCTTC. Translation: CAWSGQGAFYTF.

The sample holds a few counts of this clone. J is TRBJ1-5 and V is TRBV5-1, with D maybe TRBD1 (5 bases). V shed 0 bases and J shed 7 bases, with 8 bases lying between them. The CDR3 covers 13 residues. The germline V gene has CDR1 SGHRS and CDR2 YFSETQ. The CDR3, as DNA: TGCGCCAGCAGCTTGGGCAGGGACCAGCCCCAGCATTTT. It encodes CASSLGRDQPQHF.

Notes on this clone: A junction end diverges from the germline sequence, so it may reflect a read error. This chain joins TRBV15 and TRBJ2-7; TRBD2 is a possible D gene (6 bases). CDR1 and CDR2 (germline): LNHNV, YYDKDF (reference sequence). The CDR3 runs to 13 residues. CDR3 sequence: CATSRGDSDEQYF. The CDR3 region has the DNA TGTGCCACCAGCAGGGGGGACTCCGACGAGCAGTACTTC.

The rearrangement joins TRBV7-6 to TRBJ1-2; the D is unclear. Per germline, CDR1 SGHVS and CDR2 FNYEAQ. CDR3 length: 14 residues. The V end was cut by 5 bases, the J end by 2 bases, with 12 bases between. The CDR3 nucleotides read TGTGCCAGCAGCCCCGATGCGGGCAACTATGGCTACACCTTC. Amino acid sequence: CASSPDAGNYGYTF.

This clone showed up just a few times. The rearrangement uses TRBV7-2 and TRBJ2-2; D uncertain. V lost 5 bases and J lost 6, with 13 bases in between. Germline-derived CDR1 and CDR2 are SGHTA and FQGNSA. The CDR3 sequence is 14 residues long. The CDR3 DNA sequence: TGTGCCAGCAGCCCCCTGCGTGGGGCCGGGGAGCTGTTTTTT. Translated, it gives CASSPLRGAGELFF. Full variable domain (missing parts from reference TRBV7-2 and TRBJ2-2): GAGVSQSPSNKVTEKGKDVELRCDPISGHTALYWYRQSLGQGLEFLIYFQGNSAPDKSGLPSDRFSAERTGGSVSTLTIQRTQQEDSAVYLCASSPLRGAGELFFGEGSRLTVL.

This chain connects TRBV9 to TRBJ2-6, with a weak D call TRBD2 (6 bases). Per germline, CDR1 SGDLS and CDR2 YYNGEE. V lost 0 bases to trimming and J lost 1 base, with 8 bases between them. The CDR3 loop spans 16 amino acids. The CDR3 spells CASSVAGGSGANVLTF. The CDR3 region has the DNA TGTGCCAGCAGCGTAGCTGGGGGGTCTGGGGCCAACGTCCTGACTTTC.

The V gene is TRBV30, the J gene TRBJ1-4; TRBD1 matches 8 bases. The trim removed 7 bases at V and 0 bases at J, leaving 7 bases unmatched. The CDR3 is 15 residues long. The germline gives CDR1 GTSNPN, CDR2 SVGIG (reference sequence). CDR3 coding DNA: TGTGCCTCCCGACAGGGGAAGACAACTAATGAAAAACTGTTTTTT. As protein: CASRQGKTTNEKLFF.

This rearrangement joins TRBV2 to TRBJ2-5; 8 bases are a match to TRBD1. V lost 2 bases to trimming and J lost 9 bases; unmatched junction nucleotides: 2. The CDR3 contains 12 residues. CDR1 and CDR2 from the germline V gene are SNHLY and FYNNEI. This CDR3 reads CASSEQGASQYF. DNA for the CDR3: TGTGCCAGCAGTGAACAGGGGGCCTCCCAGTACTTC. Full variable domain (rest looked up from reference TRBV2 and TRBJ2-5): EPEVTQTPSHQVTQMGQEVILRCVPISNHLYFYWYRQILGQKVEFLVSFYNNEISEKSEIFDDQFSVERPDGSNFTLKIRSTKLEDSAMYFCASSEQGASQYFGPGTRLLVL.

This clone was detected a few times. The chain combines TRBV7-9 with TRBJ2-7; 7 nucleotides line up with TRBD1. This CDR3 region has 14 residues. Per germline, CDR1 SEHNR and CDR2 FQNEAQ (reference sequence). Unmatched junction bases numbered 8, after V lost 3 bases and J lost 6 bases. In DNA, the CDR3 is TGTGCCAGCAGCTTTACGACAGGGCATGGCGAGCAGTACTTC. This translates into CASSFTTGHGEQYF.

This chain connects TRBV6-1 to TRBJ2-5; D call uncertain. V was shortened by 2 bases and J by 1 base, with 8 bases between the two germline ends. The germline V gene has CDR1 MNHNS and CDR2 SASEGT. This CDR3 contains 14 residues. The CDR3 loop is CASSENSPQETQYF. The CDR3 region has the DNA TGTGCCAGCAGTGAAAACAGCCCCCAAGAGACCCAGTACTTC.

The chain uses TRBV4-1 and TRBJ2-7, with 8 positions matching TRBD1. The CDR3 has 14 residues. Germline trimming cut 1 base from V and 3 bases from J; bases unmatched to any gene: 2. CDR1 is MGHRA, CDR2 YSYEKL, per germline. The CDR3 DNA is TGCGCCAGCAGCCAAGGACAGGGGATCTACGAGCAGTACTTC. This encodes CASSQGQGIYEQYF.